This entry lists 20 T cell receptor beta chains sequenced from one sample in a study of CXCR3-negative and CXCR3-positive naive CD8 T cells. Study results and caveats: CXCR3-positive naive cells carried more hydrophobic TRB CDR3s than CXCR3-negative naive cells did.

The authors prepared UMI-labeled TRB cDNA libraries by 5' RACE. TCRdb re-called the 5' RACE reads and gives one entry per CDR3 protein, without DNA. The sample includes approximately 88,000 distinct CDR3 sequences. For these TCRs, the target antigens are not known. The sequencing input was naive CXCR3+ CD8+ T cells from blood. Sample subset: CD45RO-CCR7+CD27+CD95- naive CD8+ T cells expressing CXCR3 (TNR3+). These receptors came from a human donor in good health. Some clones in this sample may be carry-over from other donors' samples.

This chain links TRBV28 with TRBJ1-4; lacking DNA, the TRBD1 call made by TCRdb goes unchecked. This CDR3 contains 14 residues. Germline V gene sequence: CDR1 MDHEN, CDR2 SYDVKM. The CDR3 sequence: CASSSSRGLEKLFF.

The V and J genes are TRBV5-1 and TRBJ2-7; checking the TCRdb D call of TRBD2 is not possible without DNA. The CDR3 loop spans 16 amino acids. The V gene's germline CDR1 is SGHRS and CDR2 YFSETQ. CDR3 residues: CASSLGAGGSSYEQYF.

The rearrangement uses TRBV29-1 and TRBJ2-7. This CDR3 has 12 residues. From germline, CDR1 is SQVTM and CDR2 ANQGSEA. CDR3 sequence reads: CSVEGLSYEQYF.

This chain joins TRBV13 and TRBJ2-3; TCRdb's assignment of TRBD2 cannot be checked, as there is no DNA. Germline lookup yields CDR1 PRHDT and CDR2 FYEKMQ (reference sequence). The CDR3 consists of 17 residues. This CDR3 reads CASSFQREGRSTDTQYF.

V usage is TRBV29-1 and J usage is TRBJ2-3; TCRdb's D gene call, TRBD2, goes unchecked for lack of DNA. Germline V gene data show CDR1 as SQVTM and CDR2 as ANQGSEA. CDR3 length equals 15 residues. The CDR3 loop reads CSVELLAARTDTQYF.

The chain joins TRBV29-1 to TRBJ1-2; TCRdb's D gene call, TRBD1, goes unchecked for lack of DNA. This CDR3 comprises 12 residues. Germline V gene data show CDR1 as SQVTM and CDR2 as ANQGSEA. The CDR3 is CSVDRQGYGYTF.

The V and J genes are TRBV7-9 and TRBJ1-2. The CDR3 runs to 13 residues. CDR1 and CDR2 (germline): SEHNR, FQNEAQ (reference sequence). The CDR3 loop reads CASSLSSPYGYTF.

The chain employs TRBV10-3 and TRBJ2-6; no DNA is available, so the TRBD1 call from TCRdb remains unchecked. CDR1 is ENHRY, CDR2 SYGVKD, per germline. This CDR3 region has 19 residues. The CDR3 here is CAISGGQGARTDRANVLTF.

V gene TRBV12-3 or TRBV12-4 combines with J gene TRBJ2-7; the TCRdb D gene call, TRBD2, has no DNA to confirm it. This CDR3 contains 13 residues. The CDR3 here is CASSPGSSGAGYF.

The chain uses TRBV12-3 or TRBV12-4 and TRBJ2-1; the TRBD1 assignment by TCRdb is unverifiable without DNA. The CDR3 totals 15 residues. CDR3 in amino acids: CASSLWGGSYNEQFF.

The rearrangement joins TRBV7-6 to TRBJ2-1; the TRBD2 assignment by TCRdb is unverifiable without DNA. The CDR3 length is 15 residues. Germline assignment: CDR1 SGHVS and CDR2 FNYEAQ. The CDR3 reads CASSKSGGASNEQFF. The entire variable domain, with the rest obtained from reference TRBV7-6 and TRBJ2-1, is as follows: GAGVSQSPRYKVTKRGQDVALRCDPISGHVSLYWYRQALGQGPEFLTYFNYEAQQDKSGLPNDRFSAERPEGSISTLTIQRTEQRDSAMYRCASSKSGGASNEQFFGPGTRLTVL.

The V and J genes are TRBV29-1 and TRBJ2-3; TCRdb selects TRBD2, and the lack of DNA leaves this call unchecked. The length of the CDR3 is 15 residues. Germline CDR1 and CDR2: SQVTM and ANQGSEA. CDR3 loop: CSALLLAGDTDTQYF.

The CDR3 sequence is CASSLGGGNTEAFF. The chain links TRBV4-3 to TRBJ1-1; TCRdb outputs TRBD1, but without DNA this stays unchecked. CDR3 length equals 14 residues. The germline CDR1 and CDR2 sequences are LGHNA and YSLEER.

This sequence joins TRBV4-1 and TRBJ2-7; TCRdb outputs TRBD1, but without DNA this stays unchecked. The CDR3 extends over 16 amino acids. Germline V lookup: CDR1 MGHRA, CDR2 YSYEKL. The CDR3 sequence is CASSHVAGGSSYEQYF.

The rearrangement links TRBV7-9 to TRBJ1-1. This CDR3 comprises 12 residues. Germline CDR1 and CDR2: SEHNR and FQNEAQ (reference sequence). This CDR3 is CASSPYPSVAFF.

V is TRBV29-1 and J is TRBJ1-6; TCRdb's assignment of TRBD1 cannot be checked, as there is no DNA. Per germline, CDR1 SQVTM and CDR2 ANQGSEA. The CDR3 spans 15 residues. The CDR3 protein is CSVEGDRGLNSPLHF.

This chain links TRBV29-1 with TRBJ1-1; TCRdb gives TRBD1 as the D gene, but with no DNA this cannot be confirmed. CDR3 length: 13 amino acids. Germline values: CDR1 SQVTM, CDR2 ANQGSEA. The CDR3 sequence: CSVWTGGNTEAFF.

The rearrangement links TRBV2 to TRBJ2-7; TCRdb calls TRBD1, which cannot be checked without DNA. Germline CDR1 and CDR2: SNHLY and FYNNEI. The CDR3 loop spans 15 amino acids. The CDR3 loop reads CASSEGGANSYEQYF.

The chain combines TRBV7-3 with TRBJ2-5; lacking DNA, the TRBD1 call made by TCRdb goes unchecked. CDR1 and CDR2 (germline): SGHTA, FQGTGA. The CDR3 consists of 14 residues. CDR3: CASSSTGGGETQYF.

V is TRBV7-8 and J is TRBJ2-5; checking the TCRdb D call of TRBD1 is not possible without DNA. Germline CDR1 and CDR2: SGHVS and FQNEAQ. The CDR3 has 15 amino acids. Here the CDR3 reads CASSSPEENQETQYF.